The clone carrying this T cell receptor (beta chain) showed up just a few times. The CDR3 sequence is 15 residues long. With 0 bases clipped from V and 4 bases from J, the junction kept 3 bases outside the gene matches. From germline, CDR1 is LNHNV and CDR2 YYDKDF (reference sequence). The data belong to a study of beta chain features in type 1 diabetes. Every isolated RNA sample was fully reverse transcribed, so sequencing captured expressed TCRB transcripts. Using immunoSEQ multiplex PCR, the repertoire was profiled, and TCRdb retains in-frame clones only, with some absent. The data hold 810,000 or so clones, with under 20% observed a single time.

The sequencing sample was made of naive CD4+ T cells from blood. The source is a young woman in good health. This sequence joins TRBV15 and TRBJ2-5; TRBD1 matches 9 bases. In nucleotides, the CDR3 is TGTGCCACCAGCAGAGACAGGGACAGGGTAGAGACCCAGTACTTC. Translating gives CATSRDRDRVETQYF.